Listed below are T cell receptor beta chains from one sample, sequenced in a study of cytomegalovirus exposure and HLA in healthy donors. Profiling relied on immunoSEQ multiplex PCR, and the TCRdb table lists in-frame clones only, not all of them. The data hold about 160,000 clones, with around 77% observed a single time. Source material: PBMCs. Every receptor here comes from a young woman in good health and CMV-seronegative. Each CDR3 is given with its conserved first and last residue. A D gene is named only where the DNA matches it firmly. Clone sizes are given selectively: once, few, many, or a class where the clone is expanded.

D: TRBD1; V: TRBV10-3; size: NA; J: TRBJ1-3; DNA: TGTGCCATCAGTGATCTTACAGGGGTTTCACTCTCTGGAAACACCATATATTTT; CDR3: CAISDLTGVSLSGNTIYF
D: TRBD1; V: TRBV6-6; size: once; J: TRBJ2-1; DNA: TGTGCCAGCAGTAGACCGGGACAGGGGAGGAATGAGCAGTTCTTC; CDR3: CASSRPGQGRNEQFF
D: NA; V: TRBV10-1; size: few; J: TRBJ2-7; DNA: TGCGCCAGCAGTGAGTCGATGGGGCTAGTGTGGGGCGACGAGCAGTACTTC; CDR3: CASSESMGLVWGDEQYF
D: TRBD1; V: TRBV4-1; size: NA; J: TRBJ1-6; DNA: TGCGCCAGCAGCCAACTTTTCGGACAGGGGGCGTATGATTCACCCCTCCACTTT; CDR3: CASSQLFGQGAYDSPLHF
D: NA; V: TRBV5-1; size: NA; J: TRBJ1-5; DNA: TGCGCCAGCAGCTTGGGGGGGCCCAATCAGCCCCAGCATTTT; CDR3: CASSLGGPNQPQHF
D: TRBD1; V: TRBV4-1; size: NA; J: TRBJ1-3; DNA: TGCGCCAGCAGCACTCGGGACAGGGGGGAAAACACCATATATTTT; CDR3: CASSTRDRGENTIYF
D: TRBD1; V: TRBV2; size: few; J: TRBJ2-5; DNA: TGTGCCAGCTGGGACAGCTACCAAGAGACCCAGTACTTC; CDR3: CASWDSYQETQYF
D: TRBD1; V: TRBV18; size: NA; J: TRBJ1-1; DNA: TGTGCCAGCTCACGTGGACAGGGGAACACTGAAGCTTTCTTT; CDR3: CASSRGQGNTEAFF
D: TRBD2; V: TRBV10-3; size: NA; J: TRBJ2-1; DNA: TGTGCCATCAGTGCCTCTAGCGGGGGGGCCAATGAGCAGTTCTTC; CDR3: CAISASSGGANEQFF
D: NA; V: TRBV28; size: NA; J: TRBJ2-7; DNA: TGTGCCAGCAGCCTTCGGGCCTACGAGCAGTACTTC; CDR3: CASSLRAYEQYF
D: NA; V: TRBV5-1; size: NA; J: TRBJ1-6; DNA: TGCGCCAGCAGCTTAGAGGGCGGACGGCCCCTCCACTTT; CDR3: CASSLEGGRPLHF
D: NA; V: TRBV27; size: NA; J: TRBJ2-7; DNA: TGTGCCAGCAGTTTATCGAACAGAAACTCCTACGAGCAGTACTTC; CDR3: CASSLSNRNSYEQYF
D: TRBD1; V: TRBV5-1; size: NA; J: TRBJ2-5; DNA: TGCGCCAGCAGCCCTCGGACAGGCCGGGGACAAGAGACCCAGTACTTC; CDR3: CASSPRTGRGQETQYF
D: NA; V: TRBV9; size: NA; J: TRBJ2-5; DNA: TGTGCCAGCAGCGTAACCGGAGAAGAGACCCAGTACTTC; CDR3: CASSVTGEETQYF
D: TRBD2; V: TRBV7-8; size: NA; J: TRBJ2-3; DNA: TGTGCCAGCAGCTTAGAGGCGGGGGGGAAGGCAGATACGCAGTATTTT; CDR3: CASSLEAGGKADTQYF
D: NA; V: TRBV19; size: NA; J: TRBJ2-7; DNA: TGTGCCAGCACCCTCAGGGTTGGCAGCCCCTACGAGCAGTACTTC; CDR3: CASTLRVGSPYEQYF
D: NA; V: TRBV7-9; size: NA; J: TRBJ2-5; DNA: TGTGCCAGCAGCTTCCCTAAGGACTCCTCTGAGACCCAGTACTTC; CDR3: CASSFPKDSSETQYF
D: NA; V: TRBV5-4; size: NA; J: TRBJ1-1; DNA: TGTGCCAGCAGCTTTCCTCTGGGGGGAGGCACTGAAGCTTTCTTT; CDR3: CASSFPLGGGTEAFF
D: NA; V: TRBV27; size: NA; J: TRBJ1-1; DNA: TGTGCCAGCAGTTTAGAGTCCAAGAACACTGAAGCTTTCTTT; CDR3: CASSLESKNTEAFF
D: NA; V: TRBV30; size: NA; J: TRBJ1-3; DNA: TGTGCCTGGAGAACGGGCTCTGGAAACACCATATATTTT; CDR3: CAWRTGSGNTIYF
D: NA; V: TRBV10-2; size: NA; J: TRBJ1-2; DNA: TGCGCCAGCAGTTTCCAGGGTGGGAACTATGGCTACACCTTC; CDR3: CASSFQGGNYGYTF
D: NA; V: TRBV9; size: NA; J: TRBJ1-2; DNA: TGTGCCAGCAGCCGCCTTGCAGGGTATGGCTACACCTTC; CDR3: CASSRLAGYGYTF
D: NA; V: TRBV5-8; size: NA; J: TRBJ1-5; DNA: TGTGCCAGCAGCACCACTTCCGGAAAGGGGCCACAGCATTTT; CDR3: CASSTTSGKGPQHF
D: NA; V: TRBV7-2; size: NA; J: TRBJ1-1; DNA: TGTGCCAGCAGCTACCCGACGGGGGGTTTGAACACTGAAGCTTTCTTT; CDR3: CASSYPTGGLNTEAFF
D: NA; V: TRBV5-1; size: NA; J: TRBJ2-7; DNA: TGCGCCAGCAGCTTGGCCGGGACTGAGATCGAGCAGTACTTC; CDR3: CASSLAGTEIEQYF
D: NA; V: TRBV5-8; size: NA; J: TRBJ1-6; DNA: TGTGCCAGCAGCCCGCTCGAGATTTCACCCCTCCACTTT; CDR3: CASSPLEISPLHF
D: NA; V: TRBV11-3; size: NA; J: TRBJ1-1; DNA: TGTGCCAGCAGCTTAGATTGTCGGCAGGGAAGGACTGAAGCTTTCTTT; CDR3: CASSLDCRQGRTEAFF
D: NA; V: TRBV7-6; size: NA; J: TRBJ2-2; DNA: TGTGCCAGCAGCTTAGGAGGAACAGGGTCGACCGGGGAGCTGTTTTTT; CDR3: CASSLGGTGSTGELFF
D: TRBD1; V: TRBV28; size: NA; J: TRBJ2-7; DNA: TGTGCCAGCAGTCTCTGGACAGGAGCCTACGAGCAGTACTTC; CDR3: CASSLWTGAYEQYF
D: NA; V: TRBV29-1; size: NA; J: TRBJ1-1; DNA: TGCAGCGTTGGAGGAGAGCAGGGTATTGAGGAGGGTGAAGCTTTCTTT; CDR3: CSVGGEQGIEEGEAFF
D: NA; V: TRBV29-1; size: NA; J: TRBJ1-4; DNA: TGCAGCGTTGGACATCTAGAAAAACTGTTTTTT; CDR3: CSVGHLEKLFF
D: TRBD1; V: TRBV6-5; size: NA; J: TRBJ2-7; DNA: TGTGCCAGCAAGCGGGACAGGGACTACGAGCAGTACTTC; CDR3: CASKRDRDYEQYF
D: TRBD1; V: TRBV18; size: many; J: TRBJ2-7; DNA: TGTGCCAGCTCACCTTCAGGACAGGGCTACTACGAGCAGTACTTC; CDR3: CASSPSGQGYYEQYF
D: NA; V: TRBV5-6; size: NA; J: TRBJ2-7; DNA: TGTGCCAGCAGCTTGGGGGCCCCTTACGAGCAGTACTTC; CDR3: CASSLGAPYEQYF
D: NA; V: TRBV2; size: once; J: TRBJ1-1; DNA: TGTGCCAGCAGCCCACAGTGGACTGAAGCTTTCTTT; CDR3: CASSPQWTEAFF
D: NA; V: TRBV5-1; size: NA; J: TRBJ2-5; DNA: TGCGCCAGCAGCTTGAGGGGGTTGGGGGAGACCCAGTACTTC; CDR3: CASSLRGLGETQYF
D: NA; V: TRBV5-5; size: few; J: TRBJ1-3; DNA: TGTGCCAGCAGCTTGGGTAGTGGTGGAAACACCATATATTTT; CDR3: CASSLGSGGNTIYF
D: TRBD2; V: TRBV28; size: NA; J: TRBJ2-1; DNA: TGTGCCAGCAGCCGGGGGGGAACGGGGAATGAGCAGTTCTTC; CDR3: CASSRGGTGNEQFF
D: NA; V: TRBV5-1; size: NA; J: TRBJ1-4; DNA: TGCGCCAGCAGCTTGCTCCCCTCTGCAACTAATGAAAAACTGTTTTTT; CDR3: CASSLLPSATNEKLFF
D: TRBD2; V: TRBV13; size: NA; J: TRBJ2-2; DNA: TGTGCCAGCAGCTCTAGCGGGTACGGGCCCGGGGAGCTGTTTTTT; CDR3: CASSSSGYGPGELFF
D: NA; V: TRBV5-1; size: NA; J: TRBJ2-7; DNA: TGCGCCAGCAGCTTAGGGCAGGGGGGCCGCGGGGAGCAGTACTTC; CDR3: CASSLGQGGRGEQYF
D: TRBD1; V: TRBV5-4; size: few; J: TRBJ2-7; DNA: TGTGCCAGCAGCTTTGGGACAGGGGCCCACGAGCAGTACTTC; CDR3: CASSFGTGAHEQYF
D: TRBD1; V: TRBV5-1; size: NA; J: TRBJ1-1; DNA: TGCGCCAGCAGCTCCGGGACAGGGGCTATGAACACTGAAGCTTTCTTT; CDR3: CASSSGTGAMNTEAFF
D: TRBD2; V: TRBV7-9; size: NA; J: TRBJ2-1; DNA: TGTGCCAGCAGTTCAATCGTGCGGGGGAACGAGCAGTTCTTC; CDR3: CASSSIVRGNEQFF
D: TRBD2; V: TRBV5-4; size: NA; J: TRBJ2-1; DNA: TGTGCCAGCAGCTTGGCCATCGGCGGGGGGTATACAAATGAGCAGTTCTTC; CDR3: CASSLAIGGGYTNEQFF
D: TRBD1; V: TRBV4-1; size: NA; J: TRBJ1-6; DNA: TGCGCCAGCAGCCAAGCGGACAGGGCGGATTCACCCCTCCACTTT; CDR3: CASSQADRADSPLHF
D: NA; V: TRBV7-9; size: NA; J: TRBJ1-6; DNA: TGTGCCAGCAGCTTAGCGGGCATCTGGCCCCTCCACTTT; CDR3: CASSLAGIWPLHF
D: TRBD1; V: TRBV15; size: NA; J: TRBJ2-5; DNA: TGTGCCACCAGCATCGGACAGGGCCAGGAGACCCAGTACTTC; CDR3: CATSIGQGQETQYF
D: NA; V: TRBV5-1; size: NA; J: TRBJ1-1; DNA: TGCGCCAGCCGGGGGACGGATAAAGCTTTCTTT; CDR3: CASRGTDKAFF
D: NA; V: TRBV18; size: NA; J: TRBJ1-6; DNA: TGTGCCAGCTCACCAAGGCGACAGGATAATTCACCCCTCCACTTT; CDR3: CASSPRRQDNSPLHF
D: NA; V: TRBV28; size: NA; J: TRBJ1-1; DNA: TGTGCCAGCAGTCCCTCCGCGGGGTACACTGAAGCTTTCTTT; CDR3: CASSPSAGYTEAFF
D: TRBD1; V: TRBV28; size: NA; J: TRBJ1-1; DNA: TGTGCCAGCTTAGGGGACAGGTTAGTTTCCGAAGCTTTCTTT; CDR3: CASLGDRLVSEAFF